These 5 T cell receptor beta chains share one sample of origin, sequenced in a study of cytomegalovirus exposure and HLA in healthy donors. 13 Jbeta primers and 60 Vbeta primers were used for the PCR. Assay used: immunoSEQ multiplex PCR; TCRdb lists only in-frame clones, some missing. The data hold fewer than 35,000 clones, with around 87% observed a single time. Material: PBMCs. These receptors all come from a boy between 10 and 17 years old in good health and CMV-seronegative.

This sequence joins TRBV7-8 and TRBJ2-1, with TRBD2 matching 8 bases. Germline V gives CDR1 SGHVS, CDR2 FQNEAQ. The CDR3 is made up of 15 amino acids. V shed 0 bases and J 8 bases; nucleotides not matched to a gene: 6. The CDR3 spells CASSLALAGRHEQFF. The CDR3 DNA sequence: TGTGCCAGCAGCTTAGCATTAGCGGGGCGCCATGAGCAGTTCTTC.

The V and J genes are TRBV10-3 and TRBJ2-6; tentative D call: TRBD2 (6 bases). Germline loops: CDR1 ENHRY, CDR2 SYGVKD. Trimming removed 1 base at V and 1 base at J, with 14 bases between. CDR3 length equals 18 residues. CDR3 residues: CAISELGEVFSGANVLTF. For the CDR3, the DNA is TGTGCCATCAGTGAGTTAGGGGAGGTCTTTTCTGGGGCCAACGTCCTGACTTTC.

The rearrangement joins TRBV7-6 to TRBJ2-5; 7 nucleotides match TRBD2. Germline V gene data show CDR1 as SGHVS and CDR2 as FNYEAQ. With 1 base clipped from V and 6 bases from J, the junction kept 5 bases outside the gene matches. The CDR3 length is 14 residues. CDR3 coding DNA: TGTGCCAGCAGCTTAGAAGCGGGGTGGAAGACCCAGTACTTC. It specifies CASSLEAGWKTQYF.

The genes are TRBV5-4 and TRBJ2-7; 7 bases are a match to TRBD2. Germline V gene sequence: CDR1 SGHNT, CDR2 YYREEE (reference sequence). The junction had 3 bases not matched to a gene; V was cut back by 2 bases and J by 4 bases. This CDR3 has 13 amino acids. CDR3 in amino acids: CASSFRAGYEQYF. CDR3 DNA sequence: TGTGCCAGCAGCTTTAGAGCGGGGTACGAGCAGTACTTC.

V is TRBV4-2 and J is TRBJ2-3, with 10 bases aligning to TRBD2. The CDR3 consists of 17 residues. V lost 1 base and J lost 4; bases outside the gene matches: 8. CDR1 and CDR2 from the germline V gene are LGHNA and YNFKEQ. CDR3: CASSQGSRLAGADTQYF. Written as DNA, the CDR3 is TGTGCCAGCAGCCAAGGCTCGCGTCTAGCGGGGGCAGATACGCAGTATTTT.